This is a list of T cell receptor beta chains from one sample in a study of blood T cell repertoires in COVID-19. Measured with immunoSEQ multiplex PCR; TCRdb has only the in-frame clones, and not every one. The sample includes some 150,000 clones, 65% to 85% of them seen just once. Sequences were obtained from peripheral blood. These receptors were taken from a woman between 45 and 60 years old with acute or convalescent COVID-19. Both conserved end residues are part of each CDR3. The D gene is left open where the match is weak. Where a row states a size, it is once, few, many or the class of an expanded clone; other rows omit it.

NA,TRBD2,TRBJ2-2,TRBV24-1,TGTGCCACCAGTGACCCCCCCGGGGGGATGAACACCGGGGAGCTGTTTTTT,CATSDPPGGMNTGELFF
NA,TRBD2,TRBJ2-4,TRBV2,TGTGCCAGCAGTCCAAGACTAGCGGGGAATATAGCCAAAAACATTCAGTACTTC,CASSPRLAGNIAKNIQYF
NA,NA,TRBJ1-4,TRBV15,TGTGCCACCAGCAGAGATGGGGGGATTGGGGAAAAACTGTTTTTT,CATSRDGGIGEKLFF
NA,NA,TRBJ2-2,TRBV6-5,TGTGCCAGCAGTTACCACGGGGAGCTGTTTTTT,CASSYHGELFF
NA,TRBD1,TRBJ1-2,TRBV9,TGTGCCAGCAGCGTTCAATACCGGGACAGACGGCCCCCTGCCTATGGCTACACCTTC,CASSVQYRDRRPPAYGYTF
NA,TRBD1,TRBJ2-7,TRBV3-1/TRBV3-2,TGTGCCAGCAGCCAAGGGGGGGACAGGGAGACCTACGAGCAGTACTTC,CASSQGGDRETYEQYF
NA,TRBD1,TRBJ1-2,TRBV4-2,TGTGCCAGCAGCCAACTCACGGGACAGAACTATGGCTACACCTTC,CASSQLTGQNYGYTF
few,NA,TRBJ1-4,TRBV5-1,TGCGCCAGCAGCAGCCAGGGTTCAACTAATGAAAAACTGTTTTTT,CASSSQGSTNEKLFF
NA,NA,TRBJ1-5,TRBV30,TGTGCCTGGAGTGTACGGGACAATCAGCCCCAGCATTTT,CAWSVRDNQPQHF
NA,TRBD2,TRBJ2-2,TRBV11-2,TGTGCCAGCAGCTTTGGTCTAGCGGGGGGGCTCAACACCGGGGAGCTGTTTTTT,CASSFGLAGGLNTGELFF